The 27 T cell receptor beta chains given below trace back to one sample, sequenced in a study of CD4 T cells in relation to SARS-CoV-2 and coronaviruses. CD4+ T cells from unexposed donors were obtained before the COVID-19 pandemic (2011-2018). CD4+ T cells were isolated from the cells after about nine days of culture. Their recognized antigens are unknown. Only in-frame clones appear in the TCRdb table, and some are missing; sequencing was by immunoSEQ multiplex PCR. The sample has 25,000 to 35,000 clones; around 72% are singletons. Sequencing was carried out using CD4+ T cells from PBMCs, cultured in vitro. All receptors come from a human donor in good health.

The chain has TRBV11-2 and TRBJ2-2; 8 positions match TRBD1. This CDR3 is built from 15 residues. CDR1 is SGHAT, CDR2 FQNNGV, per germline. V lost 4 bases and J lost 4; bases outside the gene matches: 5. CDR3 nucleotide sequence: TGTGCCAGCAGCTGGACAGGGAAGAGCACCGGGGAGCTGTTTTTT. Its translation: CASSWTGKSTGELFF.

The genes are TRBV18 and TRBJ1-2; D ambiguous. This CDR3 has 16 amino acids. CDR1 and CDR2 from the germline V gene are KGHSH and LQKENI. Trimming removed 2 bases at V and 4 bases at J, with 17 bases between. The DNA for the CDR3 is TGTGCCAGCTCACCAGGCAGCGAGCGGTCTAGCTATGGCTACACCTTC. This gives the protein CASSPGSERSSYGYTF.

The V gene is TRBV3-1 (or the pseudogene TRBV3-2), the J gene TRBJ2-1, with TRBD2 as a possible D gene (6 bases). Germline CDR1 reads LGHDT; CDR2 reads YNNKEL (reference sequence). The ends were cut back, 0 bases at V and 3 bases at J, with 6 bases in the middle. The CDR3 is made up of 14 amino acids. This CDR3 reads CASSQDSGYNEQFF. CDR3 bases: TGTGCCAGCAGCCAAGATAGCGGCTACAATGAGCAGTTCTTC.

The chain uses TRBV10-1 and TRBJ1-3, with no clear D. The germline V gene has CDR1 WNHNN and CDR2 SYGVQD (reference sequence). V lost 2 bases and J lost 4, with 15 bases in between. The CDR3 is made up of 16 amino acids. CDR3 bases: TGCGCCAGCAGTGAGCCTGGGGTATCTCAAGGAAACACCATATATTTT. Residues: CASSEPGVSQGNTIYF.

V usage is TRBV5-5 and J usage is TRBJ2-7; perhaps TRBD1 as D (6 bases). CDR3 length equals 14 residues. CDR1 and CDR2 (germline): SGHKS, YYEKEE (reference sequence). Trimming shortened V by 2 bases and J by 0 bases, and 9 bases separated the two germline ends. Here the CDR3 reads CASSFPGHSYEQYF. The CDR3 DNA is TGTGCCAGCAGCTTTCCGGGACACTCCTACGAGCAGTACTTC.

This clone was counted between two and nine times. The V call is TRBV19, the J call TRBJ2-3, with D possibly TRBD1 on 5 matching bases. V gave up 4 bases and J gave up 3 bases, with 11 bases separating them. Looked up from germline, CDR1 is LNHDA and CDR2 is SQIVND (reference sequence). The CDR3 loop spans 14 amino acids. For the CDR3, the DNA is TGTGCCAGTAGTAATCAGGGTCGGACAGATACGCAGTATTTT. Translating gives CASSNQGRTDTQYF.

This sequence joins TRBV25-1 and TRBJ2-2; D possibly uses TRBD1 or TRBD2 (5 bases each). The CDR3 runs to 16 residues. Germline V gene sequence: CDR1 MGHDK, CDR2 SYGVNS. Between the trimmed V and J ends, which lost 2 bases and 6 bases, there was a span of 16 bases. The CDR3 loop reads CASSEPRRGGAGELFF. CDR3 DNA sequence: TGTGCCAGCAGTGAACCGCGTCGGGGCGGCGCCGGGGAGCTGTTTTTT. Full variable domain (remainder filled in from reference TRBV25-1 and TRBJ2-2): EADIYQTPRYLVIGTGKKITLECSQTMGHDKMYWYQQDPGMELHLIHYSYGVNSTEKGDLSSESTVSRIRTEHFPLTLESARPSHTSQYLCASSEPRRGGAGELFFGEGSRLTVL.

This clone was observed a few times. V usage is TRBV25-1 and J usage is TRBJ1-6; D ambiguous. This CDR3 has 15 amino acids. V was clipped by 5 bases and J by 7 bases, with 15 bases between them. CDR1 is MGHDK, CDR2 SYGVNS, per germline. This chain's CDR3 is CASSHSTRENSPLHF. The CDR3 DNA is TGTGCCAGCAGTCACTCGACCCGGGAGAATTCACCCCTCCACTTT.

The CDR3 reads CASSASKTGTYEQYF. The CDR3 nucleotides read TGTGCCAGCAGCGCCTCAAAAACAGGGACCTACGAGCAGTACTTC. The chain links TRBV5-4 to TRBJ2-7, with D possibly TRBD1 on 6 matching bases. Deletions cut 4 bases from V and 2 bases from J, with 16 bases between. This CDR3 contains 15 residues. The V gene's germline CDR1 is SGHNT and CDR2 YYREEE (reference sequence).

The V call is TRBV9, the J call TRBJ2-1, with 7 bases aligning to TRBD2. Germline values: CDR1 SGDLS, CDR2 YYNGEE. This CDR3 is 15 amino acids long. V trimming: 0 bases; J trimming: 10 bases; junction bases outside the gene matches: 10. CDR3 DNA sequence: TGTGCCAGCAGCGTAGGGCTAGCGGCTACGGGAGAGCAGTTCTTC. It encodes CASSVGLAATGEQFF.

The J gene is TRBJ1-2, the V gene TRBV11-2, with a weak D call TRBD1 (5 bases). The V end was cut by 1 base, the J end by 8 bases, with 8 bases between. The CDR3 has 12 amino acids. Germline loops: CDR1 SGHAT, CDR2 FQNNGV. CDR3 amino acids: CASSLGRDGYTF. The CDR3 coding sequence is TGTGCCAGCAGCTTAGGCAGGGACGGCTACACCTTC.

The V and J genes are TRBV4-3 and TRBJ1-4; 11 positions agree with TRBD1. V lost 4 bases and J lost 6; bases outside the gene matches: 10. Per the germline V gene, CDR1 is LGHNA and CDR2 is YSLEER. CDR3 length: 17 amino acids. The CDR3: CASSRGTGGVLDEKLFF. DNA for the CDR3: TGCGCCAGCAGCCGAGGGACAGGGGGTGTTTTAGATGAAAAACTGTTTTTT.

This chain connects TRBV19 to TRBJ1-5, with D unresolved. The CDR3 covers 13 residues. The germline V gene has CDR1 LNHDA and CDR2 SQIVND (reference sequence). V was cut by 1 base and J by 9 bases, with 10 bases left in between. Here the CDR3 DNA reads TGTGCCAGTAGTATAGGCCCGAAGGTGCCCCAGCATTTT. Translating gives CASSIGPKVPQHF.

This clone was picked up one time. The rearrangement joins TRBV11-2 to TRBJ1-3, with no clear D. V lost 5 bases and J 0 bases, leaving 11 bases between the germline ends. CDR3 size: 15 residues. Germline V gene sequence: CDR1 SGHAT, CDR2 FQNNGV. CDR3 DNA: TGTGCCAGCAGCCGCGACGGGAGCTCTGGAAACACCATATATTTT. Its protein is CASSRDGSSGNTIYF.

This clone came up a few times. This chain links TRBV6-2 or TRBV6-3 with TRBJ1-2, with D tentatively TRBD1 (6 bases). V shed 4 bases and J shed 11 bases, with 14 bases lying between them. CDR1 and CDR2 (germline): MNHEY, SVGEGT. This CDR3 has 12 amino acids. The CDR3 sequence is CASSWGQGRYTF. The CDR3 bases are TGTGCCAGCAGTTGGGGACAAGGCCGATACACCTTC.

This chain joins TRBV4-1 and TRBJ2-1; weak D call: TRBD2 (6 bases). Trimming pared 2 bases from V and 6 bases from J, leaving 23 bases between. Per the germline V gene, CDR1 is MGHRA and CDR2 is YSYEKL. The CDR3 extends over 18 amino acids. CDR3 nucleotide sequence: TGCGCCAGCAGCCAACTACAGACCCAGGGACGGAGGGTCAATGAGCAGTTCTTC. Translated: CASSQLQTQGRRVNEQFF.

The rearrangement joins TRBV6-5 to TRBJ2-7; D uncertain. Trimming stripped 6 bases from V and 3 bases from J, with 9 bases between. Per germline, CDR1 MNHEY and CDR2 SVGAGI. The CDR3 extends over 12 amino acids. In DNA form, the CDR3 reads TGTGCCAGCAGCCTACCCGGCTACGAGCAGTACTTC. Translated: CASSLPGYEQYF.

V gene TRBV2 combines with J gene TRBJ2-3, with 12 positions matching TRBD2. The CDR3 runs to 16 residues. Germline values: CDR1 SNHLY, CDR2 FYNNEI. The V and J ends lost 7 bases and 7 bases, in that order; junction bases with no gene match: 12. In nucleotides, the CDR3 is TGTGCCAGCATGGCTAGCGGGGGGGGGTTGCTTAATACGCAGTATTTT. It yields the protein CASMASGGGLLNTQYF.

The rearrangement links TRBV27 to TRBJ2-5; TRBD2 agrees at 15 bases. The V gene's germline CDR1 is MNHEY and CDR2 SMNVEV (reference sequence). This CDR3 region has 17 residues. V gave up 5 bases and J gave up 4 bases; unmatched junction bases: 8. CDR3: CASSPRTSGRERETQYF. CDR3 nucleotide sequence: TGTGCCAGCAGTCCTCGGACTAGCGGGAGGGAGCGAGAGACCCAGTACTTC.

The J gene is TRBJ1-2, the V gene TRBV3-1 (or the pseudogene TRBV3-2); no clear D gene. The germline gives CDR1 LGHDT, CDR2 YNNKEL (reference sequence). V lost 2 bases and J lost 4, with 11 bases in between. The CDR3 contains 14 residues. This CDR3 is CASSQRADLYGYTF. CDR3 DNA: TGTGCCAGCAGCCAAAGGGCGGACCTCTATGGCTACACCTTC.

The chain uses TRBV7-2 and TRBJ2-3; D perhaps matches TRBD1 (6 bases). Germline V CDR1 and CDR2: SGHTA, FQGNSA. The CDR3 totals 14 residues. V dropped 6 bases and J dropped 4 bases, with 14 bases sitting between them. The CDR3 region has the DNA TGTGCCAGCAGACAGGGTGGGCGCCCAGATACGCAGTATTTT. This gives the protein CASRQGGRPDTQYF.

The chain combines TRBV10-3 with TRBJ1-2; possibly TRBD1 for D (5 bases). The CDR3 loop spans 14 amino acids. Trimming removed 3 bases at V and 3 bases at J, with 11 bases between. Per the germline V gene, CDR1 is ENHRY and CDR2 is SYGVKD. The CDR3 DNA sequence: TGTGCCATCAGTGACAGGGCCTCCTACTATGGCTACACCTTC. This encodes CAISDRASYYGYTF.

This clone showed up just a few times. V and J are TRBV6-6 and TRBJ2-6, with D hard to call. In germline, CDR1 is MNHNY, CDR2 SVGAGI (reference sequence). V lost 0 bases, J lost 4 bases, and 10 bases lay in between. There are 16 residues in the CDR3. The CDR3 sequence: CASSYSGQDGANVLTF. The CDR3, as DNA: TGTGCCAGCAGTTACTCCGGCCAGGACGGGGCCAACGTCCTGACTTTC.

This clone was seen only once. The chain uses TRBV5-4 and TRBJ2-2; D is unresolved. The CDR3 covers 13 residues. Trimming left V 5 bases short and J 3 bases short, with 8 bases between. Germline V gene lookup returns CDR1 SGHNT and CDR2 YYREEE (reference sequence). The CDR3 DNA sequence: TGTGCCAGCAGTCACCCTGACACCGGGGAGCTGTTTTTT. Its protein product is CASSHPDTGELFF. Combining the CDR3 with reference TRBV5-4 and TRBJ2-2 gives the whole variable domain ETGVTQSPTHLIKTRGQQVTLRCSSQSGHNTVSWYQQALGQGPQFIFQYYREEENGRGNFPPRFSGLQFPNYSSELNVNALELDDSALYLCASSHPDTGELFFGEGSRLTVL.

The CDR3 nucleotides are TGCAGCGTTGACCGGGCGGGAACTGATACGCAGTATTTT. Its translation is CSVDRAGTDTQYF. The J gene is TRBJ2-3, the V gene TRBV29-1; the D gene is possibly TRBD2 (6 bases). CDR3 length: 13 residues. V was shortened by 3 bases and J by 6 bases, with 13 bases between the two germline ends. Germline loops: CDR1 SQVTM, CDR2 ANQGSEA.

The CDR3 spells CASTPPGQGMNTEAFF. CDR3 coding DNA: TGTGCCAGCACCCCACCGGGACAGGGGATGAACACTGAAGCTTTCTTT. The chain joins TRBV11-2 to TRBJ1-1, with TRBD1 matching over 10 bases. Per the germline V gene, CDR1 is SGHAT and CDR2 is FQNNGV. This CDR3 region has 16 residues. The V gene end was trimmed by 7 bases and the J gene end by 0 bases; junction bases not matched to a gene: 8.

This clone was detected once. V is TRBV2 and J is TRBJ2-7; D may be TRBD2 (5 bases). Between the trimmed V and J ends, which lost 4 bases and 6 bases, there was a span of 16 bases. The germline V gene encodes CDR1 SNHLY and CDR2 FYNNEI. CDR3 length: 14 amino acids. CDR3 protein: CASSVDLASPEQYF. The CDR3 DNA sequence: TGTGCCAGCAGTGTTGATCTAGCATCCCCCGAGCAGTACTTC. The full variable domain, with the rest looked up from reference TRBV2 and TRBJ2-7, is EPEVTQTPSHQVTQMGQEVILRCVPISNHLYFYWYRQILGQKVEFLVSFYNNEISEKSEIFDDQFSVERPDGSNFTLKIRSTKLEDSAMYFCASSVDLASPEQYFGPGTRLTVT.